The clone carrying this T cell receptor (beta chain) was detected only once. As yet, its antigen is unknown. V shed 4 bases, J shed 1 base, and the junction held 5 bases outside the gene matches. Germline V gives CDR1 SGHAT, CDR2 FQNNGV. CDR3 length: 16 residues. Method: immunoSEQ multiplex PCR; TCRdb's copy keeps in-frame clones and lacks some. The table has roughly 9,300 clones, approximately 57% seen once. Blood got drawn at baseline, again on cycle 4 day 1, and then on cycle 7 day 1. The data stem from a study of OX40 agonist ivuxolimab in advanced cancers. Study information: The patients' treatment was ivuxolimab, an agonistic anti-OX40 (CD134) antibody. The group had a mean age of 60 years, ranged from 23 to 79, and was 80% to 85% male.

General study points: With doses of 0.1 to 3.0 mg/kg, CD4+ and CD8+ blood T cells had undergone clonal expansion by week 6.

The sequencing used CD4+ or CD8+ T cells sorted from blood, collected in a trial of the OX40 agonist ivuxolimab. This TCR was sampled from an adult with an advanced solid tumor such as melanoma, head and neck, liver or kidney cancer. The rearrangement links TRBV11-2 to TRBJ2-3; 10 bases match TRBD2. CDR3 coding DNA: TGTGCCAGCAGCTACTTAGCGGGAGGAGGCACAGATACGCAGTATTTT. Amino acids: CASSYLAGGGTDTQYF.